This TCR beta chain was recorded in a study of T cell responses to AZD1222 COVID-19 vaccine. Study results and caveats: Clonal diversity was possibly underestimated, and white British individuals and females predominated among donors. Just a handful of AZD1222 recipients were seropositive at baseline.

The assay was immunoSEQ multiplex PCR, and TCRdb's table has in-frame clones only and misses some. Here the sample spans approximately 190,000 clones, 90% to 95% being singletons. As concerns this clone: Its antigen is unidentified.

Germline lookup yields CDR1 SGHTA and CDR2 FQGNSA. The CDR3 has 14 amino acids. The ends were cut back, 2 bases at V and 1 base at J, with 8 bases in the middle. J is TRBJ1-1 and V is TRBV7-2; tentatively, D is TRBD1 (6 bases). The sequence came from an adult in good health. The specimen comprised peripheral blood, sampled on day 0 of AZD1222 vaccination. The DNA for the CDR3 is TGTGCCAGCAGCTTAAAGACAGGGAACACTGAAGCTTTCTTT. This gives the protein CASSLKTGNTEAFF.